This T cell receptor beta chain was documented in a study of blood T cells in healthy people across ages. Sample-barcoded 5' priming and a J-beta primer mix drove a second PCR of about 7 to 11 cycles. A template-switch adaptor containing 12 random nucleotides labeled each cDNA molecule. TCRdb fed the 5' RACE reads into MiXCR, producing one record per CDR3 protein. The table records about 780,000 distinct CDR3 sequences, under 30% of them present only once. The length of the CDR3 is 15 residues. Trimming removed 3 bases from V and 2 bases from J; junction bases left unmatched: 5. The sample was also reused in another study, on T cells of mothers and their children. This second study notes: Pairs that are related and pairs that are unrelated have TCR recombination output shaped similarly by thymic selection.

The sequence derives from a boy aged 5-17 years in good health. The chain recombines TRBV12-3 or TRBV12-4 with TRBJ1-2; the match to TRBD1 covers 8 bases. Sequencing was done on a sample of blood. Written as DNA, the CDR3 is TGTGCCAGCAGTTTCCGGGACAGGCGAAACTATGGCTACACCTTC. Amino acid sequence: CASSFRDRRNYGYTF.